Presented here are 23 T cell receptor beta chains from one specimen sequenced in a study of T cell responses to AZD1222 COVID-19 vaccine. The repertoire was sequenced with immunoSEQ multiplex PCR; TCRdb's copy has only in-frame clones and lacks some. The table records approximately 150,000 clones, around 93% of them present only once. The specimen was peripheral blood, collected on day 0 of AZD1222 vaccination. The receptors derive from an adult in good health.

This clone was recorded a few times. The CDR3, as DNA: TGTGCCAGCAGCTCACGGGGGGAGGTGAAAGCTTTCTTT. Translating gives CASSSRGEVKAFF. This chain uses TRBV7-3 with TRBJ1-1, with a possible D match to TRBD1 (5 bases). Trimming shortened V by 4 bases and J by 9 bases, and 15 bases separated the two germline ends. The CDR3 covers 13 residues. From germline, CDR1 is SGHTA and CDR2 FQGTGA. Full variable domain (rest looked up from reference TRBV7-3 and TRBJ1-1): GAGVSQTPSNKVTEKGKYVELRCDPISGHTALYWYRQSLGQGPEFLIYFQGTGAADDSGLPNDRFFAVRPEGSVSTLKIQRTERGDSAVYLCASSSRGEVKAFFGQGTRLTVV.

This clone was counted a single time. This sequence joins TRBV15 and TRBJ1-4; 12 bases line up with TRBD1. Unmatched junction bases numbered 9, after V lost 2 bases and J lost 8 bases. Germline assignment: CDR1 LNHNV and CDR2 YYDKDF (reference sequence). The CDR3 has 17 amino acids. CDR3 in amino acids: CATSRRDRGPLYEKLFF. DNA of the CDR3: TGTGCCACCAGCAGACGGGACAGGGGGCCTTTGTACGAAAAACTGTTTTTT.

The chain has TRBV9 and TRBJ1-1; 12 bases are a match to TRBD1. Germline CDR1 is SGDLS and CDR2 is YYNGEE. This CDR3 is built from 15 residues. With V trimmed by 2 bases and J by 11 bases, 10 bases remained unmatched. Here the CDR3 reads CASSVGGQGASMAFF. In nucleotides, the CDR3 is TGTGCCAGCAGCGTGGGGGGACAGGGGGCCTCGATGGCTTTCTTT.

In nucleotides, the CDR3 is TGTGCCAGCAGCCGGGGTCCGACTCGTTTTTATAGCAATCAGCCCCAGCATTTT. The encoded protein is CASSRGPTRFYSNQPQHF. The chain employs TRBV2 and TRBJ1-5; D call uncertain. This CDR3 has 18 amino acids. Germline V gene lookup returns CDR1 SNHLY and CDR2 FYNNEI. The V end was cut by 6 bases, the J end by 0 bases, with 21 bases between.

This sequence joins TRBV11-3 and TRBJ2-1; 9 bases are shared with TRBD2. There are 19 residues in the CDR3. The germline V gene encodes CDR1 SGHNT and CDR2 YENEEA. Trimming removed 1 base from V and 5 bases from J; junction bases left unmatched: 15. CDR3 sequence: CASSLGVLAGRGGNNEQFF. CDR3 sequence (DNA): TGTGCCAGCAGCTTAGGGGTCCTAGCGGGGCGTGGGGGGAACAATGAGCAGTTCTTC.

The chain uses TRBV11-1 and TRBJ2-6; tentative D call: TRBD1 (6 bases). From germline, CDR1 is SGHAT and CDR2 FQDESV (reference sequence). This CDR3 is built from 13 residues. Trimming pared 6 bases from V and 13 bases from J, leaving 16 bases between. The CDR3 DNA reads TGTGCCAGCAGTCAGGACAGAAGAGAGGTCCTGACTTTC. Translated: CASSQDRREVLTF.

This clone came up once. This chain joins TRBV7-2 and TRBJ1-5; perhaps TRBD1 as D (5 bases). V was trimmed by 2 bases and J by 3 bases, leaving 8 bases between them. CDR1 and CDR2 from the germline V gene are SGHTA and FQGNSA. The CDR3 is 14 amino acids. CDR3 loop: CASSLRGSNQPQHF. The CDR3 coding sequence is TGTGCCAGCAGCTTAAGGGGATCCAATCAGCCCCAGCATTTT.

The genes are TRBV3-1 (or the pseudogene TRBV3-2) and TRBJ2-3, with 12 bases that match TRBD2. CDR3 size: 12 residues. V was pared by 6 bases and J by 13 bases, with 5 bases of the junction left unmatched. Germline CDR1 reads LGHDT; CDR2 reads YNNKEL (reference sequence). CDR3 loop: CASRRTSGAKYF. The CDR3 DNA follows: TGTGCCAGCAGACGGACTAGCGGGGCGAAGTATTTT.

The J gene is TRBJ2-5, the V gene TRBV3-1 (or the pseudogene TRBV3-2); 9 bases match TRBD2. Trimming removed 4 bases from V and 4 bases from J; junction bases left unmatched: 13. The CDR3 totals 17 residues. Germline CDR1 and CDR2: LGHDT and YNNKEL (reference sequence). CDR3 bases: TGTGCCAGCAGCCCCGTGGGGTTAGCGGGAGTGAGAGAGACCCAGTACTTC. It translates to CASSPVGLAGVRETQYF.

This chain joins TRBV27 and TRBJ1-4; 12 bases map to TRBD1. V lost 5 bases to trimming and J lost 6 bases; unmatched junction nucleotides: 10. The CDR3 sequence is 17 residues long. Germline assignment: CDR1 MNHEY and CDR2 SMNVEV (reference sequence). The CDR3 DNA sequence: TGTGCCAGCAGTCCCTGGGTGGGGACAGGGGGCTATGAAAAACTGTTTTTT. Residues: CASSPWVGTGGYEKLFF. Full variable domain (rest looked up from reference TRBV27 and TRBJ1-4): EAQVTQNPRYLITVTGKKLTVTCSQNMNHEYMSWYRQDPGLGLRQIYYSMNVEVTDKGDVPEGYKVSRKEKRNFPLILESPSPNQTSLYFCASSPWVGTGGYEKLFFGSGTQLSVL.

The chain is built from TRBV28 and TRBJ1-2; 9 nucleotides align to TRBD1. CDR1 and CDR2 from the germline V gene are MDHEN and SYDVKM. J gave up 1 base and V 3 bases, and 6 bases lay outside the gene matches. CDR3 length equals 16 residues. The CDR3 DNA is TGTGCCAGCAGTTTGCCCGGGACAGGGTTTAACTATGGCTACACCTTC. Its protein product is CASSLPGTGFNYGYTF.

The chain recombines TRBV5-1 with TRBJ2-1; TRBD2 matches at 8 bases. The V gene's germline CDR1 is SGHRS and CDR2 YFSETQ. V was clipped by 5 bases and J by 7 bases; unmatched bases: 11. The CDR3 extends over 15 amino acids. CDR3 DNA sequence: TGCGCCAGCAGGGAAAGCGGGAGTCTCGGAAATGAGCAGTTCTTC. Translating gives CASRESGSLGNEQFF.

V is TRBV6-2 or TRBV6-3 and J is TRBJ1-6, with 9 bases that match TRBD1. CDR3 length equals 17 residues. The V gene end was trimmed by 2 bases and the J gene end by 7 bases; junction bases not matched to a gene: 9. Per germline, CDR1 MNHEY and CDR2 SVGEGT. The CDR3 DNA sequence: TGTGCCAGCAGTTACCTCTTAGGACAGGGGAACAATTCACCCCTCCACTTT. Residues: CASSYLLGQGNNSPLHF.

This sequence joins TRBV2 and TRBJ1-4; 7 bases line up with TRBD1. The CDR3 is made up of 14 amino acids. With V trimmed by 2 bases and J by 8 bases, 5 bases remained unmatched. Germline loops: CDR1 SNHLY, CDR2 FYNNEI. CDR3 sequence: CASSENRGKEKLFF. DNA of the CDR3: TGTGCCAGCAGTGAAAACAGGGGTAAAGAAAAACTGTTTTTT.

This chain uses TRBV27 with TRBJ1-2; D gene unclear. This CDR3 has 11 amino acids. Germline values: CDR1 MNHEY, CDR2 SMNVEV (reference sequence). V lost 2 bases and J 7 bases, leaving 5 bases between the germline ends. The DNA for the CDR3 is TGTGCCAGCAGTTTAATAGGTGGCTACACCTTC. This translates into CASSLIGGYTF.

This clone occurred a few times. This chain links TRBV18 with TRBJ1-1; the D is unclear. V was trimmed by 2 bases and J by 10 bases, leaving 11 bases between them. Germline lookup yields CDR1 KGHSH and CDR2 LQKENI. This CDR3 region has 12 residues. CDR3 sequence reads: CASSPSDGIAFF. The CDR3 DNA sequence: TGTGCCAGCTCACCAAGTGACGGGATAGCTTTCTTT.

The chain joins TRBV6-5 to TRBJ1-2, with TRBD1 matching over 7 bases. The J segment lost 2 bases and the V segment lost 10 bases, leaving 7 bases of the junction unmatched. The length of the CDR3 is 13 residues. The germline gives CDR1 MNHEY, CDR2 SVGAGI. The CDR3 loop reads CATRGGRNYGYTF. CDR3 in DNA: TGTGCCACCAGGGGGGGGCGAAACTATGGCTACACCTTC.

The J gene is TRBJ2-1, the V gene TRBV24-1; D remains unclear. V lost 4 bases and J 6 bases, leaving 6 bases between the germline ends. CDR3 length equals 12 residues. CDR1 KGHDR and CDR2 SFDVKD come from the germline V gene. In DNA form, the CDR3 reads TGTGCCACCAGTGACGGGCTCAATGAGCAGTTCTTC. Encoded protein: CATSDGLNEQFF.

This clone was detected once. J is TRBJ1-1 and V is TRBV5-1; TRBD1 is a possible D gene (5 bases). V lost 4 bases and J 4 bases, leaving 14 bases between the germline ends. CDR1 is SGHRS, CDR2 YFSETQ, per germline. This CDR3 is built from 14 residues. CDR3 bases: TGCGCCAGCAGCGGTGACAGCTTGATCACTGAAGCTTTCTTT. Protein sequence: CASSGDSLITEAFF.

V and J are TRBV2 and TRBJ1-1; D ambiguous. Looked up from germline, CDR1 is SNHLY and CDR2 is FYNNEI. The CDR3 totals 14 residues. V was pared by 5 bases and J by 0 bases, with 10 bases between. The CDR3 DNA is TGTGCCAGCAGTCGACCTCCCATGAACACTGAAGCTTTCTTT. Encoded protein: CASSRPPMNTEAFF.

V gene TRBV6-1 combines with J gene TRBJ1-3; D perhaps matches TRBD1 (5 bases). The CDR3 length is 16 residues. Germline lookup yields CDR1 MNHNS and CDR2 SASEGT. Trimming cost V 4 bases and J 0 bases, with 13 bases left between them. As DNA, the CDR3 is TGTGCCAGCAGTGCCGGGACGGACTACTCTGGAAACACCATATATTTT. This encodes CASSAGTDYSGNTIYF.

This clone was detected once. The V call is TRBV9, the J call TRBJ2-7, with 12 bases fitting TRBD1. Per the germline V gene, CDR1 is SGDLS and CDR2 is YYNGEE. The CDR3 is 16 amino acids. V lost 1 base and J lost 3; bases outside the gene matches: 5. CDR3 sequence (DNA): TGTGCCAGCAGCGTATGGGACAGGGGGCCACTCTACGAGCAGTACTTC. This gives the protein CASSVWDRGPLYEQYF.

The V gene is TRBV7-3, the J gene TRBJ2-1, with 8 positions matching TRBD1. The CDR3 sequence is 15 residues long. Germline V CDR1 and CDR2: SGHTA, FQGTGA. The junction had 9 bases not matched to a gene; V was cut back by 4 bases and J by 7 bases. The CDR3 DNA reads as TGTGCCAGCAGCTCCGGGACAGGCCTTGAGAATGAGCAGTTCTTC. Translation gives CASSSGTGLENEQFF.